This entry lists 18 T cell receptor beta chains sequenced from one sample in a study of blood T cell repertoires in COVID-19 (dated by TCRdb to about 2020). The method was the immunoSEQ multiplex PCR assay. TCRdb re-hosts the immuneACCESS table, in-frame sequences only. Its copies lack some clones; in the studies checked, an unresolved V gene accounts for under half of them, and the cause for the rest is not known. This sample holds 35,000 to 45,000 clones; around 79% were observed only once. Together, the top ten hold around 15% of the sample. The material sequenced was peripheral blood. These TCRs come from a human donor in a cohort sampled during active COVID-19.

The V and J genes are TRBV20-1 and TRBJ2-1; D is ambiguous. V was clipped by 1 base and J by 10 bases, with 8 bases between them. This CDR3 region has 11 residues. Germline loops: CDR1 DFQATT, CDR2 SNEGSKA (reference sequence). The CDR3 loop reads CSARVSREQFF. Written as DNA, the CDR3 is TGCAGTGCTAGAGTTTCGAGGGAGCAGTTCTTC.

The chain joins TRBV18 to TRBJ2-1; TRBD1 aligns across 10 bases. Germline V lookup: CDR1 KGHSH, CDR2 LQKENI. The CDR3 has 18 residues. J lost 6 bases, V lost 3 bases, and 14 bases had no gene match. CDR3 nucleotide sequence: TGTGCCAGCTCACCTAAATCACCGGGACAGGGGAGTAGCAATGAGCAGTTCTTC. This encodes CASSPKSPGQGSSNEQFF.

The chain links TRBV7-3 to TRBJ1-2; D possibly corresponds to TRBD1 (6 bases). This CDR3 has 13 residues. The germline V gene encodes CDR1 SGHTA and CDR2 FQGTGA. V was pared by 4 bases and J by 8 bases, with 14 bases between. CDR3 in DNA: TGTGCCAGCAGCTCCACAGGGTCCGGCGGCTACACCTTC. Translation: CASSSTGSGGYTF.

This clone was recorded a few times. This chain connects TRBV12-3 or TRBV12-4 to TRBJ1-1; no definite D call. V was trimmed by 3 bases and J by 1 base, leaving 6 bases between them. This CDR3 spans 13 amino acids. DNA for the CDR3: TGTGCCAGCAGTTTCGAACAGAACACTGAAGCTTTCTTT. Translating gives CASSFEQNTEAFF.

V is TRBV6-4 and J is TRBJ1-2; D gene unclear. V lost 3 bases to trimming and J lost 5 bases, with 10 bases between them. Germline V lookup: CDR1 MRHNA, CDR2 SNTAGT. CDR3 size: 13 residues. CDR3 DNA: TGTGCCAGCAGTGAATCCGGCGGATATGGCTACACCTTC. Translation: CASSESGGYGYTF.

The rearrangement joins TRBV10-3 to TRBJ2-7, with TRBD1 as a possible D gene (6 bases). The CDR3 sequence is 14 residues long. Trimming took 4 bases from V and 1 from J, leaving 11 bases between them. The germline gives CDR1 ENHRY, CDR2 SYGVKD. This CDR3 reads CAISGQDRSYEQYF. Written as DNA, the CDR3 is TGTGCCATCAGTGGACAGGACAGATCCTACGAGCAGTACTTC.

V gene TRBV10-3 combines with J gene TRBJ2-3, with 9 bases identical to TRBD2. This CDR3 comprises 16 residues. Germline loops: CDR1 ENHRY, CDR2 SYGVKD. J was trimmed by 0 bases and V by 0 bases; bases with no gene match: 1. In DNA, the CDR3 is TGTGCCATCAGTGAGTCGGGGACTAGCAGCACAGATACGCAGTATTTT. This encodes CAISESGTSSTDTQYF.

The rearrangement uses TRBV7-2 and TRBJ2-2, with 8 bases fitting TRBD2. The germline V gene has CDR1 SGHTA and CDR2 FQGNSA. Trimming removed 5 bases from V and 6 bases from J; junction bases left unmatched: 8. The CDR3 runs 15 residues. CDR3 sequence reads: CASSVLAGWAGELFF. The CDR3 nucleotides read TGTGCCAGCAGCGTCCTAGCGGGTTGGGCCGGGGAGCTGTTTTTT.

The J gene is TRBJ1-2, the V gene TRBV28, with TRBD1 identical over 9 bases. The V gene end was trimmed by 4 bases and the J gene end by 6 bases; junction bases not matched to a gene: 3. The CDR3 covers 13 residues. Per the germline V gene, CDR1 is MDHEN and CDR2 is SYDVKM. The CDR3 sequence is CASSSYRGHGYTF. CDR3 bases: TGTGCCAGCAGTTCTTACAGGGGGCATGGCTACACCTTC.

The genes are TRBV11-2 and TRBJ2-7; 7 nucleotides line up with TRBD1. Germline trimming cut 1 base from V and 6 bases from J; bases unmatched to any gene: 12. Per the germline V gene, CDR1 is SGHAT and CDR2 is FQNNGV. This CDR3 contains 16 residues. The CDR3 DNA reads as TGTGCCAGCAGCTTAGCGACAGGGCCGGATGGGGCCGAGCAGTACTTC. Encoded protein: CASSLATGPDGAEQYF.

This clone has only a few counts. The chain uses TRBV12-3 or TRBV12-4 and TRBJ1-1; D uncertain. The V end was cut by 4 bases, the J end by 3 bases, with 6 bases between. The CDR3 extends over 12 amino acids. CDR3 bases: TGTGCCAGCAGTTCAGGTTACACTGAAGCTTTCTTT. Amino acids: CASSSGYTEAFF.

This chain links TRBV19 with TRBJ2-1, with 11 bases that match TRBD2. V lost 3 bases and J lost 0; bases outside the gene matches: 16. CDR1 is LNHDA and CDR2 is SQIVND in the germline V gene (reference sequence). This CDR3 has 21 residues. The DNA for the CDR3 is TGTGCCAGTAGTATTCCCCTGTTAACCGGGACTAGCGGTCGCTCCTACAATGAGCAGTTCTTC. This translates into CASSIPLLTGTSGRSYNEQFF.

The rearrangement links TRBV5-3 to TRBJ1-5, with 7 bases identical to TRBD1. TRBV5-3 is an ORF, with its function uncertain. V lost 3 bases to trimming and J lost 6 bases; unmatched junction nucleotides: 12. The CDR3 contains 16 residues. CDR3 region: CARSSELDRKRQPQHF. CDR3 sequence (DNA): TGTGCCAGAAGCTCCGAACTGGACAGGAAGCGTCAGCCCCAGCATTTT.

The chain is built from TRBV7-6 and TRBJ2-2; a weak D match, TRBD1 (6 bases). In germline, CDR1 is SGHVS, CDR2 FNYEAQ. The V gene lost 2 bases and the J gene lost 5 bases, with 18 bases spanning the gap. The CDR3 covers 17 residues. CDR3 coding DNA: TGTGCCAGCAGCTTATTTGGTGGGGGCTCAGCTACCGGGGAGCTGTTTTTT. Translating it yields CASSLFGGGSATGELFF.

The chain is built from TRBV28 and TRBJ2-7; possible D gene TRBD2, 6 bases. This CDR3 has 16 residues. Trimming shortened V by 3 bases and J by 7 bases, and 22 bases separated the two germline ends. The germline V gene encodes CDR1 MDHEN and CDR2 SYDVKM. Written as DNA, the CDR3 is TGTGCCAGCAGTTTGGTCCCGACTAGTCCTCTGGATGAGCAGTACTTC. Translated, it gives CASSLVPTSPLDEQYF.

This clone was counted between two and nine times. CDR3 region: CASSYNGRVGEQYF. In DNA, the CDR3 is TGTGCCAGCAGTTACAACGGGAGGGTAGGCGAGCAGTACTTC. The rearrangement joins TRBV6-5 to TRBJ2-7; 8 bases match TRBD2. V shed 2 bases and J 6 bases; nucleotides not matched to a gene: 6. Germline CDR1 is MNHEY and CDR2 is SVGAGI. The CDR3 is made up of 14 amino acids.

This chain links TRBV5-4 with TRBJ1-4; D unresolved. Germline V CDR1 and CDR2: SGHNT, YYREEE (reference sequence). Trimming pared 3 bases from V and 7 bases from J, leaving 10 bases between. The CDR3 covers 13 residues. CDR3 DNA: TGTGCCAGCAGCTCGTCTCCGGGTGAAAAACTGTTTTTT. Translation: CASSSSPGEKLFF.

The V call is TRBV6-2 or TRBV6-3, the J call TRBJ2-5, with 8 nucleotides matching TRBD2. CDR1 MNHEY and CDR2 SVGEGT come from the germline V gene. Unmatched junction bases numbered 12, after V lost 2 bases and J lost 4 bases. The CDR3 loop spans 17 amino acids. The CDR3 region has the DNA TGTGCCAGCAGTTACCCGTCGGCGGGACTAGACTCAGAGACCCAGTACTTC. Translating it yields CASSYPSAGLDSETQYF.